The 25 T cell receptor beta chains given below trace back to one sample, sequenced in a study of cytomegalovirus exposure and HLA in healthy donors. Libraries were prepared by immunoSEQ multiplex PCR; TCRdb keeps only in-frame clonotypes and omits some of them. The data hold about 110,000 clones, with under 85% observed a single time. The sample taken for sequencing was PBMCs. These receptors were taken from a woman between 18 and 29 years old in good health and CMV-seronegative.

This clone was seen a single time. CDR3 coding DNA: TGTGCCAGCTCCCGGGCGGGCACTGAAGCTTTCTTT. Its translation: CASSRAGTEAFF. The V call is TRBV27, the J call TRBJ1-1, with no clear D. Trimming shortened V by 8 bases and J by 4 bases, and 11 bases separated the two germline ends. The CDR3 sequence is 12 residues long. From germline, CDR1 is MNHEY and CDR2 SMNVEV (reference sequence).

V is TRBV7-2 and J is TRBJ2-2; the D gene is possibly TRBD2 (6 bases). The germline CDR1 and CDR2 sequences are SGHTA and FQGNSA. Trimming shortened V by 5 bases and J by 6 bases, and 16 bases separated the two germline ends. The CDR3 has 15 residues. The CDR3 protein is CASSPGTSLPGELFF. The CDR3 coding sequence is TGTGCCAGCAGCCCCGGGACTTCGTTGCCCGGGGAGCTGTTTTTT.

J is TRBJ2-2 and V is TRBV10-3; the D gene is possibly TRBD2 (6 bases). The germline V gene encodes CDR1 ENHRY and CDR2 SYGVKD. The CDR3 covers 13 residues. Trimming stripped 8 bases from V and 5 bases from J, with 12 bases between. CDR3 residues: CAIGGLVTGELFF. The DNA of the CDR3 is TGTGCCATCGGGGGACTGGTAACCGGGGAGCTGTTTTTT.

The chain joins TRBV28 to TRBJ2-7; weak D call: TRBD1 (5 bases). This CDR3 comprises 11 residues. Germline CDR1 and CDR2: MDHEN and SYDVKM. Trimming stripped 2 bases from V and 12 bases from J, with 11 bases between. The DNA for the CDR3 is TGTGCCAGCAGTTTAAAGGGGATCCGGTACTTC. Translation gives CASSLKGIRYF.

This chain joins TRBV6-1 and TRBJ2-1, with 10 positions matching TRBD1. Germline V lookup: CDR1 MNHNS, CDR2 SASEGT. This CDR3 is built from 16 residues. V lost 3 bases to trimming and J lost 2 bases; unmatched junction nucleotides: 4. The CDR3 is CASSDWTGGPYNEQFF. The CDR3, as DNA: TGTGCCAGCAGTGACTGGACAGGGGGACCCTACAATGAGCAGTTCTTC.

This chain connects TRBV4-1 to TRBJ1-5; D gene unclear. The V end lost 3 bases, the J end lost 4 bases, and 16 bases lay between the germline ends. The germline V gene has CDR1 MGHRA and CDR2 YSYEKL. The CDR3 runs to 16 residues. The CDR3 DNA sequence: TGCGCCAGCAGCCAGCCTTACCGGGTCCCAAATCAGCCCCAGCATTTT. This sequence encodes CASSQPYRVPNQPQHF.

The V call is TRBV18, the J call TRBJ1-1; D gene unclear. Germline values: CDR1 KGHSH, CDR2 LQKENI. V was shortened by 0 bases and J by 1 base, with 6 bases between the two germline ends. The CDR3 has 14 residues. The CDR3 DNA is TGTGCCAGCTCACCACCAGAGCGGAACACTGAAGCTTTCTTT. Protein sequence: CASSPPERNTEAFF.

This sequence joins TRBV7-9 and TRBJ1-2; a possible D gene is TRBD1 (6 bases). Germline lookup yields CDR1 SEHNR and CDR2 FQNEAQ (reference sequence). This CDR3 is built from 13 residues. Between the trimmed V and J ends, which lost 5 bases and 7 bases, there was a span of 14 bases. In DNA, the CDR3 is TGTGCCAGCAGCCACCCAGGGGATGGTGGCTACACCTTC. This gives the protein CASSHPGDGGYTF.

This rearrangement joins TRBV28 to TRBJ2-1; 11 nucleotides agree with TRBD2. Germline CDR1 is MDHEN and CDR2 is SYDVKM. This CDR3 is built from 17 residues. The trim removed 4 bases at V and 4 bases at J, leaving 9 bases unmatched. In DNA form, the CDR3 reads TGTGCCAGCAGTTCGACGACTTCTAGCGGGGGGTACAATGAGCAGTTCTTC. Its translation is CASSSTTSSGGYNEQFF.

V and J are TRBV15 and TRBJ2-7; 7 positions match TRBD1. Per germline, CDR1 LNHNV and CDR2 YYDKDF (reference sequence). V was clipped by 6 bases and J by 2 bases; unmatched bases: 16. CDR3 length: 17 amino acids. CDR3 sequence reads: CATSTGQAPSLTYEQYF. In DNA, the CDR3 is TGTGCCACCAGTACCGGACAGGCGCCGTCTTTAACCTACGAGCAGTACTTC. The full variable domain, in which reference TRBV15 and TRBJ2-7 provide the parts outside the CDR3, is DAMVIQNPRYQVTQFGKPVTLSCSQTLNHNVMYWYQQKSSQAPKLLFHYYDKDFNNEADTPDNFQSRRPNTSFCFLDIRSPGLGDTAMYLCATSTGQAPSLTYEQYFGPGTRLTVT.

The chain has TRBV10-2 and TRBJ2-3, with a weak D call TRBD1 (6 bases). V dropped 4 bases and J dropped 5 bases, with 7 bases sitting between them. This CDR3 has 12 amino acids. CDR1 is WSHSY, CDR2 SAAADI, per germline. The CDR3 sequence is CASSVRGDTQYF. As DNA, the CDR3 is TGCGCCAGCAGTGTCAGGGGAGATACGCAGTATTTT.

The CDR3 sequence: CASSARGPEEQYF. DNA for the CDR3: TGTGCCAGCAGTGCGCGGGGACCCGAGGAGCAGTACTTC. The chain couples TRBV6-6 to TRBJ2-7, with a weak D call TRBD2 (6 bases). The germline CDR1 and CDR2 sequences are MNHNY and SVGAGI (reference sequence). V lost 5 bases and J 7 bases, leaving 15 bases between the germline ends. The CDR3 runs to 13 residues.

V gene TRBV6-6 combines with J gene TRBJ1-1; possibly TRBD1 for D (6 bases). The CDR3 sequence is 15 residues long. CDR1 is MNHNY and CDR2 is SVGAGI in the germline V gene (reference sequence). Trimming pared 5 bases from V and 5 bases from J, leaving 18 bases between. The CDR3 loop reads CASSQIDRWETEAFF. DNA of the CDR3: TGTGCCAGCAGTCAGATCGACAGGTGGGAGACTGAAGCTTTCTTT.

The rearrangement joins TRBV7-9 to TRBJ1-1; D is possibly TRBD1 (5 bases). The V end was cut by 6 bases, the J end by 1 base, with 15 bases between. CDR1 is SEHNR, CDR2 FQNEAQ, per germline (reference sequence). The CDR3 has 15 residues. The CDR3 coding sequence is TGTGCCAGCAGTCCGAAGGGGTTACAGAACACTGAAGCTTTCTTT. It specifies CASSPKGLQNTEAFF.

The chain carries TRBV5-1 and TRBJ2-6, with D possibly matching TRBD1 (5 bases). The CDR3 sequence is 16 residues long. From germline, CDR1 is SGHRS and CDR2 YFSETQ. Trimming pared 4 bases from V and 0 bases from J, leaving 11 bases between. As DNA, the CDR3 is TGCGCCAGCAGCGCACAGGTAACCTCTGGGGCCAACGTCCTGACTTTC. Translating it yields CASSAQVTSGANVLTF. Combining the CDR3 with reference TRBV5-1 and TRBJ2-6 gives the whole variable domain KAGVTQTPRYLIKTRGQQVTLSCSPISGHRSVSWYQQTPGQGLQFLFEYFSETQRNKGNFPGRFSGRQFSNSRSEMNVSTLELGDSALYLCASSAQVTSGANVLTFGAGSRLTVL.

This clone was picked up many times. The chain recombines TRBV25-1 with TRBJ2-3, with D hard to call. The ends were cut back, 3 bases at V and 2 bases at J, with 12 bases in the middle. The length of the CDR3 is 15 residues. CDR1 MGHDK and CDR2 SYGVNS come from the germline V gene. CDR3 sequence reads: CASSEDLGHTDTQYF. CDR3 bases: TGTGCCAGCAGTGAGGATCTAGGCCACACAGATACGCAGTATTTT.

The chain links TRBV19 to TRBJ1-4; TRBD1 matches at 7 bases. Germline lookup yields CDR1 LNHDA and CDR2 SQIVND (reference sequence). With V trimmed by 4 bases and J by 11 bases, 4 bases remained unmatched. The CDR3 extends over 12 amino acids. CDR3 in amino acids: CASSTTGSKLFF. The CDR3 DNA reads as TGTGCCAGTAGTACGACAGGGAGTAAACTGTTTTTT.

The V call is TRBV29-1, the J call TRBJ2-2; the match to TRBD1 covers 9 bases. CDR3 length: 14 residues. The V and J ends lost 6 bases and 5 bases, in that order; junction bases with no gene match: 7. The germline V gene encodes CDR1 SQVTM and CDR2 ANQGSEA. As DNA, the CDR3 is TGCAGCGTCGACGGGACAGGGTCGACCGGGGAGCTGTTTTTT. It specifies CSVDGTGSTGELFF.

In its sample, this clone was seen many times. The V call is TRBV5-4, the J call TRBJ1-5, with D possibly matching TRBD1 (5 bases). This CDR3 has 14 residues. Per germline, CDR1 SGHNT and CDR2 YYREEE (reference sequence). The V end lost 0 bases, the J end lost 10 bases, and 14 bases lay between the germline ends. In nucleotides, the CDR3 is TGTGCCAGCAGCTTGGGGGGCCGGGGGGAACCCCAGCATTTT. Translation: CASSLGGRGEPQHF.

This chain uses TRBV10-3 with TRBJ1-5; no reliable D call. There are 14 residues in the CDR3. V was clipped by 7 bases and J by 0 bases, with 10 bases between them. Per the germline V gene, CDR1 is ENHRY and CDR2 is SYGVKD. CDR3 amino acids: CAIMAEGSNQPQHF. The CDR3 DNA reads TGTGCCATCATGGCGGAGGGTAGCAATCAGCCCCAGCATTTT.

V is TRBV27 and J is TRBJ2-7; no clear D. The CDR3 contains 13 residues. Between the trimmed V and J ends, which lost 2 bases and 0 bases, there was a span of 5 bases. Germline V gene data show CDR1 as MNHEY and CDR2 as SMNVEV (reference sequence). CDR3 loop: CASSLTASYEQYF. The CDR3 DNA reads TGTGCCAGCAGTTTAACAGCCTCCTACGAGCAGTACTTC.

This clone was found once. The rearrangement links TRBV7-9 to TRBJ1-1; tentatively, D is TRBD1 (5 bases). CDR1 is SEHNR and CDR2 is FQNEAQ in the germline V gene (reference sequence). This CDR3 spans 16 amino acids. Trimming took 5 bases from V and 1 from J, leaving 17 bases between them. CDR3 nucleotides: TGTGCCAGCAGCGGACGATCGGGGGGGAGGAACACTGAAGCTTTCTTT. Translating gives CASSGRSGGRNTEAFF.

The chain carries TRBV6-1 and TRBJ2-7; 10 bases match TRBD1. Losses at the gene ends were 8 bases for V and 5 bases for J; bases not matched to a gene: 9. This CDR3 has 14 residues. Germline V lookup: CDR1 MNHNS, CDR2 SASEGT. CDR3 sequence (DNA): TGTGCCAGCCTCCCTCTGGGGACAGGGGACGAGCAGTACTTC. Amino acid sequence: CASLPLGTGDEQYF.

The chain recombines TRBV5-1 with TRBJ2-1; 11 bases are a match to TRBD2. The CDR3 runs to 17 residues. Trimming took 1 base from V and 9 from J; bases not matched to a gene: 12. CDR1 is SGHRS, CDR2 YFSETQ, per germline. CDR3 bases: TGCGCCAGCAGCTTGAATCCCTCTAGCGGGGGGCCGGGTGAGCAGTTCTTC. Translated, it gives CASSLNPSSGGPGEQFF. The full variable domain, rest sourced from reference TRBV5-1 and TRBJ2-1, is KAGVTQTPRYLIKTRGQQVTLSCSPISGHRSVSWYQQTPGQGLQFLFEYFSETQRNKGNFPGRFSGRQFSNSRSEMNVSTLELGDSALYLCASSLNPSSGGPGEQFFGPGTRLTVL.

This clone was seen once. The chain recombines TRBV30 with TRBJ2-7; TRBD1 matches 8 bases. The length of the CDR3 is 15 residues. V lost 0 bases and J lost 5; bases outside the gene matches: 9. Germline values: CDR1 GTSNPN, CDR2 SVGIG (reference sequence). CDR3 residues: CAWSVLDRAKNEQYF. CDR3 coding DNA: TGTGCCTGGAGTGTATTGGACAGGGCAAAGAACGAGCAGTACTTC.